Below, 3 T cell receptor beta chains from the same sample are listed, as sequenced in a study of blood T cell repertoires in COVID-19. TCRdb's copy holds only in-frame clones and misses some; the assay was immunoSEQ multiplex PCR. The top ten hold 10% of the sample, which has 25,000 to 30,000 clones, over 75% seen once. Sequencing was done on a sample of peripheral blood. All receptors derive from a man aged 55 to 70 with acute or convalescent COVID-19.

The rearrangement uses TRBV5-1 and TRBJ2-7; 7 bases map to TRBD1. Germline V gene sequence: CDR1 SGHRS, CDR2 YFSETQ. This CDR3 comprises 12 residues. Losses at the gene ends were 4 bases for V and 3 bases for J; bases not matched to a gene: 1. The CDR3 sequence is CASSGTVYEQYF. CDR3 sequence (DNA): TGCGCCAGCAGCGGGACAGTCTACGAGCAGTACTTC.

V is TRBV28 and J is TRBJ1-2; TRBD1 might be the D (6 bases). CDR3 length: 13 residues. Germline-derived CDR1 and CDR2 are MDHEN and SYDVKM. V was trimmed by 4 bases and J by 8 bases, leaving 14 bases between them. For the CDR3, the DNA is TGTGCCAGCAGTTCGGGACACCCAGGCGGCTACACCTTC. It codes for CASSSGHPGGYTF.

The chain has TRBV9 and TRBJ1-1; no clear D. Per the germline V gene, CDR1 is SGDLS and CDR2 is YYNGEE. CDR3 length equals 12 residues. V was shortened by 2 bases and J by 10 bases, with 12 bases between the two germline ends. CDR3: CASSVRAGPAFF. Written as DNA, the CDR3 is TGTGCCAGCAGCGTGCGGGCAGGACCAGCTTTCTTT.